Below are 30 T cell receptor beta chains sequenced from a single sample in a study of CD8+ T cells in alopecia areata. Sequencing relied on a cDNA template that was reverse transcribed from extracted RNA. Sequencing used immunoSEQ multiplex PCR; TCRdb keeps in-frame clones, though not all of them. Seen here are approximately 200,000 clones, about three fifths observed once, and the top ten hold roughly 3.3%. Noted treatment: oral pan-JAK inhibitor, 5-10 mg twice daily. This material consisted of CD4+ T cells sorted from blood, taken at week 4, from a patient treated with tofacitinib. The source of these receptors is a human donor with alopecia areata.

The CDR3: CASSVAGYSGNTIYF. The CDR3, as DNA: TGTGCCAGCAGCGTAGCTGGGTACTCTGGAAACACCATATATTTT. The rearrangement joins TRBV9 to TRBJ1-3; no clear D. CDR1 and CDR2 (germline): SGDLS, YYNGEE. The CDR3 spans 15 residues. V lost 0 bases and J lost 0, with 7 bases in between.

This clone was counted only a few times. J is TRBJ2-4 and V is TRBV4-1, with D tentatively TRBD1 (6 bases). Trimming cost V 4 bases and J 0 bases, with 19 bases left between them. The CDR3 contains 18 residues. The germline gives CDR1 MGHRA, CDR2 YSYEKL. The CDR3 nucleotides read TGCGCCAGCAGCCTCCGTTACAGGGACCTCATAGCCAAAAACATTCAGTACTTC. Protein: CASSLRYRDLIAKNIQYF.

This clone was counted only a few times. The rearrangement links TRBV7-9 to TRBJ2-6; 8 bases map to TRBD1. The CDR3 length is 18 residues. Per the germline V gene, CDR1 is SEHNR and CDR2 is FQNEAQ (reference sequence). J was trimmed by 0 bases and V by 6 bases; bases with no gene match: 10. CDR3 sequence: CASSTGQGPSSGANVLTF. CDR3 DNA: TGTGCCAGCAGTACCGGACAGGGCCCTTCCTCTGGGGCCAACGTCCTGACTTTC.

The V and J genes are TRBV29-1 and TRBJ1-1, with TRBD1 as a possible D gene (5 bases). The length of the CDR3 is 14 residues. The germline CDR1 and CDR2 sequences are SQVTM and ANQGSEA. V lost 6 bases to trimming and J lost 1 base, with 15 bases between them. The CDR3 protein is CSVVRDFQNTEAFF. The CDR3 nucleotides read TGCAGCGTGGTACGGGACTTTCAGAACACTGAAGCTTTCTTT.

In its sample, this clone was seen a few times. The J gene is TRBJ2-3, the V gene TRBV6-5; D uncertain. CDR1 is MNHEY and CDR2 is SVGAGI in the germline V gene. This CDR3 contains 13 residues. V was pared by 4 bases and J by 2 bases, with 7 bases between. The CDR3 sequence: CASSSLATDTQYF. The CDR3, as DNA: TGTGCCAGCAGTTCCTTAGCCACAGATACGCAGTATTTT.

V is TRBV30 and J is TRBJ2-7; D perhaps matches TRBD2 (7 bases). Trimming removed 0 bases at V and 7 bases at J, with 19 bases between. Germline V gene data show CDR1 as GTSNPN and CDR2 as SVGIG (reference sequence). The length of the CDR3 is 15 residues. CDR3 sequence reads: CAWSVRGAGINEQYF. The CDR3 coding sequence is TGTGCCTGGAGTGTCCGGGGGGCCGGAATAAATGAGCAGTACTTC.

The chain combines TRBV7-2 with TRBJ1-2; no clear D gene. Germline loops: CDR1 SGHTA, CDR2 FQGNSA. This CDR3 has 13 amino acids. The V gene lost 4 bases and the J gene lost 4 bases, with 10 bases spanning the gap. DNA of the CDR3: TGTGCCAGCAGCTCCCGTTCCTCCTATGGCTACACCTTC. It specifies CASSSRSSYGYTF.

The CDR3 spells CASSSWIQPVDYGYTF. The CDR3 coding sequence is TGTGCCAGCAGCTCTTGGATCCAACCGGTGGACTATGGCTACACCTTC. The V gene is TRBV5-6, the J gene TRBJ1-2, with unresolved D. The V end lost 3 bases, the J end lost 3 bases, and 18 bases lay between the germline ends. CDR1 and CDR2 from the germline V gene are SGHDT and YYEEEE. The CDR3 is 16 residues long.

As for this clone: The identical CDR3 is also encoded by other nucleotide sequences in the sample. The J gene is TRBJ1-2, the V gene TRBV10-3; 9 nucleotides align to TRBD1. V shed 5 bases and J 2 bases; nucleotides not matched to a gene: 6. The CDR3 sequence is 15 residues long. Germline loops: CDR1 ENHRY, CDR2 SYGVKD. The CDR3 DNA reads TGTGCCATCAGTCCTACAGGGGGCGGGAACTATGGCTACACCTTC. Encoded protein: CAISPTGGGNYGYTF.

In its sample, this clone was seen a few times. This chain links TRBV6-5 with TRBJ1-1; a possible D gene is TRBD1 (6 bases). Per the germline V gene, CDR1 is MNHEY and CDR2 is SVGAGI. Between the trimmed V and J ends, which lost 8 bases and 4 bases, there was a span of 20 bases. The CDR3 has 15 amino acids. The CDR3 region has the DNA TGTGCCAGCGGACGAGGGGGAGAGATGTTCACTGAAGCTTTCTTT. It specifies CASGRGGEMFTEAFF.

V and J are TRBV5-4 and TRBJ1-2; TRBD1 might be the D (5 bases). V was clipped by 3 bases and J by 5 bases, with 20 bases between them. This CDR3 has 16 residues. The germline V gene encodes CDR1 SGHNT and CDR2 YYREEE (reference sequence). The CDR3 protein is CASSSRDPSTQYGYTF. The DNA of the CDR3 is TGTGCCAGCAGCTCCCGGGACCCTTCTACTCAGTATGGCTACACCTTC.

The CDR3, as DNA: TGCAGCGTTGAATCAGTTTATGGCTACACCTTC. Translating gives CSVESVYGYTF. The J gene is TRBJ1-2, the V gene TRBV29-1; unclear D gene. CDR3 size: 11 residues. Germline values: CDR1 SQVTM, CDR2 ANQGSEA. V dropped 2 bases and J dropped 5 bases, with 6 bases sitting between them.

V is TRBV7-8 and J is TRBJ2-4; D unresolved. CDR1 SGHVS and CDR2 FQNEAQ come from the germline V gene. V shed 3 bases and J shed 7 bases, with 22 bases lying between them. The CDR3 covers 17 residues. CDR3 DNA sequence: TGTGCCAGCAGCTTTGAGGCTGCACTCCGGGTGGGGAACATTCAGTACTTC. Protein sequence: CASSFEAALRVGNIQYF.

This clone showed up just a few times. The CDR3 loop is CASKAAGILLNTEAFF. The DNA for the CDR3 is TGTGCCAGTAAAGCAGCCGGAATACTATTGAACACTGAAGCTTTCTTT. The chain carries TRBV19 and TRBJ1-1; the D is unclear. Germline V gene data show CDR1 as LNHDA and CDR2 as SQIVND (reference sequence). V lost 7 bases and J 0 bases, leaving 18 bases between the germline ends. The CDR3 is made up of 16 amino acids.

Regarding this clone: Since a much larger clone is just one base distant, this may be a read error. Additional DNA sequences in this sample encode the identical CDR3. The V gene is TRBV11-1, the J gene TRBJ2-3; either TRBD1 or TRBD2 may fit D (5 bases each). Per the germline V gene, CDR1 is SGHAT and CDR2 is FQDESV (reference sequence). The CDR3 has 14 amino acids. With 4 bases removed from V and 6 bases from J, the gap between germline ends came to 14 bases. CDR3 in amino acids: CASSYARGADTQYF. As DNA, the CDR3 is TGTGCCAGCAGCTATGCTAGAGGGGCGGATACGCAGTATTTT. The full variable domain, completed using reference TRBV11-1 and TRBJ2-3, is EAEVAQSPRYKITEKSQAVAFWCDPISGHATLYWYRQILGQGPELLVQFQDESVVDDSQLPKDRFSAERLKGVDSTLKIQPAELGDSAMYLCASSYARGADTQYFGPGTRLTVL.

This clone was seen more than once but under ten times. V usage is TRBV10-3 and J usage is TRBJ2-2; unclear D gene. The V and J ends lost 6 bases and 3 bases respectively, with 11 bases between them. CDR3 length: 14 amino acids. From germline, CDR1 is ENHRY and CDR2 SYGVKD. The CDR3: CAISPSQDTGELFF. CDR3 sequence (DNA): TGTGCCATCAGCCCATCGCAGGACACCGGGGAGCTGTTTTTT.

This rearrangement joins TRBV30 to TRBJ1-4; 9 positions match TRBD1. V trimming: 1 base; J trimming: 8 bases; junction bases outside the gene matches: 2. The CDR3 extends over 13 amino acids. Germline V CDR1 and CDR2: GTSNPN, SVGIG (reference sequence). CDR3 in amino acids: CAWSADRGEKLFF. For the CDR3, the DNA is TGTGCCTGGAGTGCCGACAGGGGGGAAAAACTGTTTTTT.

In regard to this clone: In the same sample, other DNA sequences code for this CDR3. This rearrangement joins TRBV20-1 to TRBJ1-2, with no clear D. Trimming pared 6 bases from V and 7 bases from J, leaving 3 bases between. Germline-derived CDR1 and CDR2 are DFQATT and SNEGSKA (reference sequence). CDR3 length equals 8 residues. The CDR3: CSARGYTF. DNA for the CDR3: TGCAGTGCCCGTGGCTACACCTTC.

This clone was counted once. This rearrangement joins TRBV27 to TRBJ1-2; D is perhaps TRBD1 (6 bases). The CDR3 covers 13 residues. With 7 bases removed from V and 8 bases from J, the gap between germline ends came to 17 bases. From germline, CDR1 is MNHEY and CDR2 SMNVEV (reference sequence). This chain's CDR3 is CASTRELGAGYTF. CDR3 sequence (DNA): TGTGCCAGCACCCGAGAGTTGGGGGCCGGCTACACCTTC.

Only a few counts were recorded for this clone. V gene TRBV30 combines with J gene TRBJ2-7; D gene unclear. Trimming cost V 0 bases and J 6 bases, with 18 bases left between them. There are 15 residues in the CDR3. Germline assignment: CDR1 GTSNPN and CDR2 SVGIG (reference sequence). The CDR3 DNA follows: TGTGCCTGGAGTGTAAAGGAAGGGTTAGGCCTCGAGCAGTACTTC. Residues: CAWSVKEGLGLEQYF.

In this sample, this clone turned up a few times. This chain connects TRBV19 to TRBJ1-5, with a possible D match to TRBD1 (6 bases). The CDR3 has 14 residues. Germline CDR1 LNHDA, CDR2 SQIVND (reference sequence). V lost 3 bases, J lost 4 bases, and 10 bases lay in between. CDR3 loop: CASSIQQGNQPQHF. The CDR3 DNA follows: TGTGCCAGTAGTATTCAACAGGGTAATCAGCCCCAGCATTTT.

V usage is TRBV6-6 and J usage is TRBJ2-7, with 9 positions matching TRBD1. The CDR3 has 15 amino acids. V trimming: 4 bases; J trimming: 4 bases; junction bases outside the gene matches: 8. Germline V CDR1 and CDR2: MNHNY, SVGAGI (reference sequence). CDR3 sequence reads: CASSSPDRGAYEQYF. In nucleotides, the CDR3 is TGTGCCAGCAGTTCCCCAGACAGGGGGGCGTACGAGCAGTACTTC.

V usage is TRBV29-1 and J usage is TRBJ1-2; a possible D gene is TRBD1 (5 bases). The CDR3 runs 13 residues. The V gene's germline CDR1 is SQVTM and CDR2 ANQGSEA. Trimming removed 2 bases at V and 1 base at J, with 8 bases between. CDR3 region: CSVEQGVNYGYTF. Here the CDR3 DNA reads TGCAGCGTTGAACAGGGCGTTAACTATGGCTACACCTTC. Full variable domain (missing parts from reference TRBV29-1 and TRBJ1-2): SAVISQKPSRDICQRGTSLTIQCQVDSQVTMMFWYRQQPGQSLTLIATANQGSEATYESGFVIDKFPISRPNLTFSTLTVSNMSPEDSSIYLCSVEQGVNYGYTFGSGTRLTVV.

The rearrangement links TRBV25-1 to TRBJ2-7, with D possibly TRBD1 on 5 matching bases. Trimming took 5 bases from V and 1 from J, leaving 15 bases between them. Germline assignment: CDR1 MGHDK and CDR2 SYGVNS. The CDR3 spans 15 residues. The chain's CDR3 is CASSSTWGRSYEQYF. The DNA for the CDR3 is TGTGCCAGCAGTTCCACGTGGGGCAGGTCCTACGAGCAGTACTTC.

In this sample, this clone turned up a few times. The V and J genes are TRBV29-1 and TRBJ2-3; D unclear. This CDR3 has 11 amino acids. Deletions cut 6 bases from V and 5 bases from J, with 9 bases between. Germline lookup yields CDR1 SQVTM and CDR2 ANQGSEA. CDR3 nucleotides: TGCAGCGTAATACTGGGAGATACGCAGTATTTT. It is translated as CSVILGDTQYF.

This clone came up a few times. The J gene is TRBJ1-2, the V gene TRBV2; 7 bases agree with TRBD1. The CDR3 sequence is 13 residues long. Looked up from germline, CDR1 is SNHLY and CDR2 is FYNNEI. Trimming cost V 5 bases and J 2 bases; bases outside gene matches: 2. CDR3 nucleotides: TGTGCCAGCAGTACGACAGGGAACTATGGCTACACCTTC. The encoded protein is CASSTTGNYGYTF.

This chain joins TRBV19 and TRBJ2-4; D may be TRBD1 or TRBD2 (6 bases each). This CDR3 comprises 14 residues. Germline V gives CDR1 LNHDA, CDR2 SQIVND (reference sequence). Trimming pared 1 base from V and 11 bases from J, leaving 15 bases between. As DNA, the CDR3 is TGTGCCAGTAGTATAGCGGGGGCCGACGGACTTCAGTACTTC. It yields the protein CASSIAGADGLQYF.

The chain recombines TRBV27 with TRBJ1-1; a possible D gene is TRBD1 (5 bases). Looked up from germline, CDR1 is MNHEY and CDR2 is SMNVEV (reference sequence). The CDR3 is made up of 11 amino acids. V was pared by 6 bases and J by 7 bases, with 9 bases between. The DNA of the CDR3 is TGTGCCAGCAGACGGGACTTTGAAGCTTTCTTT. Its translation: CASRRDFEAFF.

A few counts support this clone. The rearrangement uses TRBV11-1 and TRBJ1-6, with 8 positions matching TRBD1. Trimming removed 5 bases from V and 10 bases from J; junction bases left unmatched: 10. Per germline, CDR1 SGHAT and CDR2 FQDESV (reference sequence). CDR3 length equals 15 residues. CDR3: CASSRIGQGGSPLHF. The CDR3 region has the DNA TGTGCCAGCAGCCGAATAGGACAGGGAGGATCACCCCTCCACTTT. The full variable domain, in which reference TRBV11-1 and TRBJ1-6 provide the parts outside the CDR3, is EAEVAQSPRYKITEKSQAVAFWCDPISGHATLYWYRQILGQGPELLVQFQDESVVDDSQLPKDRFSAERLKGVDSTLKIQPAELGDSAMYLCASSRIGQGGSPLHFGNGTRLTVT.

This clone was counted a few times. The chain is built from TRBV11-2 and TRBJ2-1, with 11 bases matching TRBD2. Unmatched junction bases numbered 8, after V lost 1 base and J lost 6 bases. Germline CDR1 SGHAT, CDR2 FQNNGV. The CDR3 length is 17 residues. The CDR3 DNA reads as TGTGCCAGCAGCTTAGTTGGGACTAGCGGTACTCGCAATGAGCAGTTCTTC. Protein: CASSLVGTSGTRNEQFF.